The 29 T cell receptor beta chains listed next were all sequenced from one sample in a study of cytomegalovirus exposure and HLA in healthy donors. Primers included in the PCR were 60 Vbeta and 13 Jbeta primers. Profiling relied on immunoSEQ multiplex PCR, and the TCRdb table lists in-frame clones only, not all of them. The top ten clones hold 1.2% of a sample with roughly 140,000 clones, around 75% of them seen once. The sequenced sample consisted of PBMCs. The receptor set was obtained from a female donor in good health and CMV-seronegative.

The chain couples TRBV18 to TRBJ2-7; D perhaps matches TRBD1 (5 bases). Germline V gives CDR1 KGHSH, CDR2 LQKENI. This CDR3 comprises 14 residues. Trimming left V 2 bases short and J 0 bases short, with 8 bases between. As DNA, the CDR3 is TGTGCCAGCTCACCAGGACATAGCTCCTACGAGCAGTACTTC. This encodes CASSPGHSSYEQYF.

V gene TRBV6-1 combines with J gene TRBJ2-1; 7 bases match TRBD1. CDR3 size: 14 residues. The germline CDR1 and CDR2 sequences are MNHNS and SASEGT. V lost 7 bases, J lost 4 bases, and 7 bases stayed unmatched. The CDR3 sequence: CASTETGQYNEQFF. Here the CDR3 DNA reads TGTGCCAGCACCGAGACAGGGCAGTACAATGAGCAGTTCTTC.

The V and J genes are TRBV6-1 and TRBJ2-3; 7 positions match TRBD2. Germline CDR1 and CDR2: MNHNS and SASEGT. V dropped 6 bases and J dropped 5; count of bases not matched to a gene: 11. The CDR3 has 15 amino acids. The CDR3 coding sequence is TGTGCCAGCAGCCTCTTAGGCGGGAGAGAAGATACGCAGTATTTT. Residues: CASSLLGGREDTQYF.

The chain combines TRBV4-1 with TRBJ2-2, with 11 bases fitting TRBD2. Germline CDR1 is MGHRA and CDR2 is YSYEKL. With 3 bases clipped from V and 7 bases from J, the junction kept 16 bases outside the gene matches. The CDR3 has 19 amino acids. CDR3 sequence (DNA): TGCGCCAGCAGCCACGAGTTTACTAGCGGGAGCTATAAGGGCGGGGAGCTGTTTTTT. Encoded protein: CASSHEFTSGSYKGGELFF.

The chain uses TRBV18 and TRBJ1-1; D not certain. This CDR3 has 15 amino acids. V lost 0 bases and J 0 bases, leaving 8 bases between the germline ends. Germline CDR1 and CDR2: KGHSH and LQKENI. CDR3 protein: CASSPPEKMNTEAFF. DNA of the CDR3: TGTGCCAGCTCACCACCTGAGAAAATGAACACTGAAGCTTTCTTT.

The rearrangement uses TRBV2 and TRBJ2-1, with D possibly matching TRBD2 (7 bases). The germline gives CDR1 SNHLY, CDR2 FYNNEI. Trimming left V 3 bases short and J 8 bases short, with 17 bases between. This CDR3 contains 15 residues. CDR3 coding DNA: TGTGCCAGCAGTGACCTTGGGGAGGGGGGCGATGAGCAGTTCTTC. Translation: CASSDLGEGGDEQFF.

V and J are TRBV9 and TRBJ2-7, with TRBD1 as a possible D gene (5 bases). Germline CDR1 and CDR2: SGDLS and YYNGEE. V was pared by 1 base and J by 1 base, with 9 bases between. The CDR3 covers 14 residues. The CDR3 nucleotides are TGTGCCAGCAGCGTATACGCAGGGTCCTACGAGCAGTACTTC. It specifies CASSVYAGSYEQYF.

This clone was observed a handful of times. The V call is TRBV6-5, the J call TRBJ1-2, with unresolved D. Germline assignment: CDR1 MNHEY and CDR2 SVGAGI. The ends were cut back, 5 bases at V and 2 bases at J, with 12 bases in the middle. The CDR3 runs 14 residues. CDR3: CASSVVGGNYGYTF. CDR3 nucleotide sequence: TGTGCCAGCAGTGTGGTCGGAGGGAACTATGGCTACACCTTC.

This clone has just a few counts. The J gene is TRBJ2-6, the V gene TRBV6-1; D is ambiguous. The CDR3 spans 17 residues. The germline V and J ends were trimmed by 0 bases and 0 bases, with 9 bases remaining between them. Germline CDR1 and CDR2: MNHNS and SASEGT. CDR3 protein: CASSEAYSHSGANVLTF. CDR3 bases: TGTGCCAGCAGTGAAGCTTACAGCCACTCTGGGGCCAACGTCCTGACTTTC.

This clone was seen only once. V and J are TRBV4-2 and TRBJ2-2, with 7 positions matching TRBD1. The CDR3 is 15 amino acids. After removal of 3 bases from V and 3 bases from J, the junction contained 4 bases not matched to a gene. Germline assignment: CDR1 LGHNA and CDR2 YNFKEQ. This CDR3 is CASSQQGVYTGELFF. The CDR3 DNA reads as TGTGCCAGCAGCCAGCAGGGGGTTTACACCGGGGAGCTGTTTTTT.

The V gene is TRBV6-5, the J gene TRBJ2-7, with D tentatively TRBD2 (5 bases). The CDR3 spans 16 residues. The germline V and J ends were trimmed by 0 bases and 0 bases, with 12 bases remaining between them. CDR1 is MNHEY, CDR2 SVGAGI, per germline. CDR3 coding DNA: TGTGCCAGCAGTTACTCGCGCGGGCAGCCCTCCTACGAGCAGTACTTC. Translating it yields CASSYSRGQPSYEQYF.

V is TRBV28 and J is TRBJ1-1; tentative D call: TRBD1 (6 bases). Per the germline V gene, CDR1 is MDHEN and CDR2 is SYDVKM. This CDR3 region has 15 residues. The germline V and J ends were trimmed by 10 bases and 4 bases, with 22 bases remaining between them. CDR3 in DNA: TGTGCCACGCAGCCTGGAACAGGGAAACGCACTGAAGCTTTCTTT. Protein product: CATQPGTGKRTEAFF.

The genes are TRBV7-6 and TRBJ2-7; tentatively, D is TRBD1 (5 bases). Per germline, CDR1 SGHVS and CDR2 FNYEAQ. The CDR3 spans 15 residues. Trimming cost V 0 bases and J 6 bases, with 15 bases left between them. The CDR3 here is CASSLALQGTGEQYF. The CDR3 DNA follows: TGTGCCAGCAGCTTAGCGCTCCAGGGTACTGGCGAGCAGTACTTC. Using reference TRBV7-6 and TRBJ2-7 for the parts outside the CDR3, the full variable domain is GAGVSQSPRYKVTKRGQDVALRCDPISGHVSLYWYRQALGQGPEFLTYFNYEAQQDKSGLPNDRFSAERPEGSISTLTIQRTEQRDSAMYRCASSLALQGTGEQYFGPGTRLTVT.

V gene TRBV2 combines with J gene TRBJ2-3, with 10 bases that match TRBD2. With V trimmed by 6 bases and J by 1 base, 4 bases remained unmatched. Germline V gives CDR1 SNHLY, CDR2 FYNNEI. The CDR3 is 15 residues long. As DNA, the CDR3 is TGTGCCAGCAGCCTAACTAGCGGGGGCACAGATACGCAGTATTTT. It translates to CASSLTSGGTDTQYF.

The genes are TRBV19 and TRBJ1-5, with D perhaps TRBD1 (5 bases). Per germline, CDR1 LNHDA and CDR2 SQIVND (reference sequence). V shed 2 bases and J shed 2 bases, with 10 bases lying between them. The CDR3 runs to 15 residues. The CDR3 reads CASSILGVGNQPQHF. CDR3 nucleotide sequence: TGTGCCAGTAGTATATTAGGGGTAGGCAATCAGCCCCAGCATTTT.

The gene calls are TRBV28 and TRBJ2-2, with D perhaps matching TRBD2 (6 bases). CDR3 size: 17 residues. Trimming pared 6 bases from V and 0 bases from J, leaving 17 bases between. Germline values: CDR1 MDHEN, CDR2 SYDVKM. This CDR3 is CASRSRRAGANTGELFF. The CDR3 nucleotides are TGTGCCAGCAGGTCGAGGAGGGCCGGGGCGAACACCGGGGAGCTGTTTTTT.

The chain links TRBV27 to TRBJ1-1, with 8 bases matching TRBD1. V gave up 6 bases and J gave up 4 bases; unmatched junction bases: 10. Germline V gives CDR1 MNHEY, CDR2 SMNVEV (reference sequence). This CDR3 comprises 15 residues. CDR3 nucleotide sequence: TGTGCCAGCAGGGGGACAGGATCATTTGGCACTGAAGCTTTCTTT. Its protein product is CASRGTGSFGTEAFF.

This chain links TRBV7-9 with TRBJ2-5; 15 nucleotides agree with TRBD2. CDR3 length equals 16 residues. The V gene's germline CDR1 is SEHNR and CDR2 FQNEAQ (reference sequence). Trimming removed 4 bases from V and 4 bases from J; junction bases left unmatched: 4. DNA for the CDR3: TGTGCCAGCAGCTACGGACTAGCGGGAGGGGGAGAGACCCAGTACTTC. Translating it yields CASSYGLAGGGETQYF.

J is TRBJ1-1 and V is TRBV6-1, with 8 bases fitting TRBD1. Per germline, CDR1 MNHNS and CDR2 SASEGT. The CDR3 consists of 14 residues. With 6 bases clipped from V and 2 bases from J, the junction kept 5 bases outside the gene matches. CDR3 in DNA: TGTGCCAGCAGGACGACAGGGGTAAACACTGAAGCTTTCTTT. Protein sequence: CASRTTGVNTEAFF.

The rearrangement uses TRBV19 and TRBJ1-4; D not certain. There are 15 residues in the CDR3. The V end was cut by 5 bases, the J end by 2 bases, with 12 bases between. Germline assignment: CDR1 LNHDA and CDR2 SQIVND (reference sequence). CDR3 amino acids: CASSDTPGTNEKLFF. The CDR3, as DNA: TGTGCCAGTAGTGACACCCCCGGCACTAATGAAAAACTGTTTTTT.

The rearrangement joins TRBV29-1 to TRBJ2-5; 11 positions agree with TRBD2. The DNA end is a closer match to TRBJ2-7, so the J assignment may be wrong. Germline V lookup: CDR1 SQVTM, CDR2 ANQGSEA. There are 13 residues in the CDR3. CDR3 nucleotides: TGCAGCGCACTGGGACTAGCGGTAAACGAGCAGTACTTC. Protein product: CSALGLAVNEQYF.

This clone showed up just a few times. This chain links TRBV15 with TRBJ2-4; TRBD2 aligns across 8 bases. Per the germline V gene, CDR1 is LNHNV and CDR2 is YYDKDF (reference sequence). V lost 0 bases to trimming and J lost 6 bases; unmatched junction nucleotides: 4. The CDR3 contains 15 residues. The CDR3 bases are TGTGCCACCAGCAGAGATAAGGCGGGAGGAAACATTCAGTACTTC. It codes for CATSRDKAGGNIQYF.

The chain employs TRBV6-1 and TRBJ2-5, with a possible D match to TRBD1 (5 bases). The CDR3 extends over 17 amino acids. CDR1 and CDR2 from the germline V gene are MNHNS and SASEGT. Trimming stripped 4 bases from V and 0 bases from J, with 18 bases between. The CDR3 region is CASSGRRGYYNQETQYF. CDR3 nucleotide sequence: TGTGCCAGCAGTGGCCGTAGGGGCTACTATAACCAAGAGACCCAGTACTTC.

This chain's CDR3 is CAGTGTESYGYTF. The CDR3 DNA reads TGTGCCGGTACCGGGACAGAGTCTTATGGCTACACCTTC. The rearrangement joins TRBV2 to TRBJ1-2; 7 nucleotides line up with TRBD1. This CDR3 is 13 amino acids long. With V trimmed by 11 bases and J by 5 bases, 11 bases remained unmatched. Germline V gives CDR1 SNHLY, CDR2 FYNNEI.

This rearrangement joins TRBV25-1 to TRBJ2-5; 8 positions match TRBD1. Germline trimming cut 2 bases from V and 1 base from J; bases unmatched to any gene: 9. This CDR3 has 17 amino acids. The V gene's germline CDR1 is MGHDK and CDR2 SYGVNS. The CDR3 here is CASSEPHRGTLQETQYF. The CDR3 DNA follows: TGTGCCAGCAGTGAACCCCACAGGGGGACCCTCCAAGAGACCCAGTACTTC.

This clone came up a few times. This chain's CDR3 is CAWSARPGQTYEQYF. The CDR3 coding sequence is TGTGCCTGGAGCGCGAGACCGGGACAGACCTACGAGCAGTACTTC. The V gene is TRBV30, the J gene TRBJ2-7; 7 nucleotides agree with TRBD1. CDR1 is GTSNPN and CDR2 is SVGIG in the germline V gene (reference sequence). The CDR3 runs to 15 residues. The junction had 10 bases not matched to a gene; V was cut back by 3 bases and J by 2 bases.

The chain employs TRBV19 and TRBJ1-1, with D unclear. The ends were cut back, 6 bases at V and 0 bases at J, with 11 bases in the middle. This CDR3 has 14 amino acids. From germline, CDR1 is LNHDA and CDR2 SQIVND (reference sequence). The CDR3 DNA is TGTGCCAGTAGACAGAATTTCATGAACACTGAAGCTTTCTTT. Translated, it gives CASRQNFMNTEAFF. Supplemented by reference TRBV19 and TRBJ1-1, the full variable domain reads DGGITQSPKYLFRKEGQNVTLSCEQNLNHDAMYWYRQDPGQGLRLIYYSQIVNDFQKGDIAEGYSVSREKKESFPLTVTSAQKNPTAFYLCASRQNFMNTEAFFGQGTRLTVV.

This chain connects TRBV27 to TRBJ1-2; no firm D call. CDR3 length: 16 amino acids. Trimming stripped 1 base from V and 0 bases from J, with 12 bases between. Looked up from germline, CDR1 is MNHEY and CDR2 is SMNVEV (reference sequence). The CDR3 sequence is CASSLYPGSSNYGYTF. The CDR3 DNA follows: TGTGCCAGCAGTTTATACCCAGGCTCCTCTAACTATGGCTACACCTTC.

The genes are TRBV25-1 and TRBJ2-7; 11 bases are a match to TRBD2. Germline assignment: CDR1 MGHDK and CDR2 SYGVNS. The V segment lost 3 bases and the J segment 2 bases; nucleotides outside the gene matches: 6. CDR3 length: 16 residues. This CDR3 reads CASSDPTSGRAYEQYF. As DNA, the CDR3 is TGTGCCAGCAGTGACCCTACTAGCGGGAGAGCCTACGAGCAGTACTTC.